This TCR beta chain stems from a study of blood T cell repertoires in COVID-19. Overall study: PBMCs, B-cell-depleted T cells, or T cells were the source of the cDNA or gDNA that made up the material.

Authors' data handling: Reference gene primers were amplified, and this amplification served to estimate nucleated cell counts. TCRdb's copy holds only in-frame clones and misses some; the assay was immunoSEQ multiplex PCR. V and J calls plus clone size are reproduced from that table; the DNA served to infer D and trimming. The sample shows some 99,000 clones, around 84% of them seen only once. V gave up 4 bases and J gave up 2 bases, with 14 bases separating them. The length of the CDR3 is 15 residues. Germline V gene lookup returns CDR1 SGHRS and CDR2 YFSETQ. The chain carries TRBV5-1 and TRBJ2-3; weak D call: TRBD1 (6 bases). Sequences were obtained from peripheral blood. The sequence derives from a woman older than 75 with active or convalescent COVID-19. This CDR3 reads CASSRSGQTTDTQYF. CDR3 coding DNA: TGCGCCAGCAGCCGCAGTGGACAGACCACAGATACGCAGTATTTT.